This T cell receptor (beta chain) came from a study of CD8+ T cells in alopecia areata. Treatment specified: oral pan-JAK inhibitor, 5-10 mg twice daily. Alopecia areata patients gave lesional scalp punch biopsies and peripheral blood samples. Per germline, CDR1 SGHNT and CDR2 YYREEE (reference sequence). CDR3 length: 16 amino acids. Trimming left V 4 bases short and J 0 bases short, with 15 bases between. RNA extraction and reverse transcription yielded cDNA as sequencing template. The assay was immunoSEQ multiplex PCR, and TCRdb's table has in-frame clones only and misses some. The data show approximately 200,000 clones, 60% to 70% seen once.

Specimen: CD4+ T cells sorted from blood, collected at week 4, from a patient treated with tofacitinib. The chain combines TRBV5-4 with TRBJ2-3; D gene uncertain. The receptor was derived from a human donor with alopecia areata. In DNA form, the CDR3 reads TGTGCCAGCAGCAAACCTAGACTGGGGAGCACAGATACGCAGTATTTT. As protein: CASSKPRLGSTDTQYF. Full variable domain (rest looked up from reference TRBV5-4 and TRBJ2-3): ETGVTQSPTHLIKTRGQQVTLRCSSQSGHNTVSWYQQALGQGPQFIFQYYREEENGRGNFPPRFSGLQFPNYSSELNVNALELDDSALYLCASSKPRLGSTDTQYFGPGTRLTVL.